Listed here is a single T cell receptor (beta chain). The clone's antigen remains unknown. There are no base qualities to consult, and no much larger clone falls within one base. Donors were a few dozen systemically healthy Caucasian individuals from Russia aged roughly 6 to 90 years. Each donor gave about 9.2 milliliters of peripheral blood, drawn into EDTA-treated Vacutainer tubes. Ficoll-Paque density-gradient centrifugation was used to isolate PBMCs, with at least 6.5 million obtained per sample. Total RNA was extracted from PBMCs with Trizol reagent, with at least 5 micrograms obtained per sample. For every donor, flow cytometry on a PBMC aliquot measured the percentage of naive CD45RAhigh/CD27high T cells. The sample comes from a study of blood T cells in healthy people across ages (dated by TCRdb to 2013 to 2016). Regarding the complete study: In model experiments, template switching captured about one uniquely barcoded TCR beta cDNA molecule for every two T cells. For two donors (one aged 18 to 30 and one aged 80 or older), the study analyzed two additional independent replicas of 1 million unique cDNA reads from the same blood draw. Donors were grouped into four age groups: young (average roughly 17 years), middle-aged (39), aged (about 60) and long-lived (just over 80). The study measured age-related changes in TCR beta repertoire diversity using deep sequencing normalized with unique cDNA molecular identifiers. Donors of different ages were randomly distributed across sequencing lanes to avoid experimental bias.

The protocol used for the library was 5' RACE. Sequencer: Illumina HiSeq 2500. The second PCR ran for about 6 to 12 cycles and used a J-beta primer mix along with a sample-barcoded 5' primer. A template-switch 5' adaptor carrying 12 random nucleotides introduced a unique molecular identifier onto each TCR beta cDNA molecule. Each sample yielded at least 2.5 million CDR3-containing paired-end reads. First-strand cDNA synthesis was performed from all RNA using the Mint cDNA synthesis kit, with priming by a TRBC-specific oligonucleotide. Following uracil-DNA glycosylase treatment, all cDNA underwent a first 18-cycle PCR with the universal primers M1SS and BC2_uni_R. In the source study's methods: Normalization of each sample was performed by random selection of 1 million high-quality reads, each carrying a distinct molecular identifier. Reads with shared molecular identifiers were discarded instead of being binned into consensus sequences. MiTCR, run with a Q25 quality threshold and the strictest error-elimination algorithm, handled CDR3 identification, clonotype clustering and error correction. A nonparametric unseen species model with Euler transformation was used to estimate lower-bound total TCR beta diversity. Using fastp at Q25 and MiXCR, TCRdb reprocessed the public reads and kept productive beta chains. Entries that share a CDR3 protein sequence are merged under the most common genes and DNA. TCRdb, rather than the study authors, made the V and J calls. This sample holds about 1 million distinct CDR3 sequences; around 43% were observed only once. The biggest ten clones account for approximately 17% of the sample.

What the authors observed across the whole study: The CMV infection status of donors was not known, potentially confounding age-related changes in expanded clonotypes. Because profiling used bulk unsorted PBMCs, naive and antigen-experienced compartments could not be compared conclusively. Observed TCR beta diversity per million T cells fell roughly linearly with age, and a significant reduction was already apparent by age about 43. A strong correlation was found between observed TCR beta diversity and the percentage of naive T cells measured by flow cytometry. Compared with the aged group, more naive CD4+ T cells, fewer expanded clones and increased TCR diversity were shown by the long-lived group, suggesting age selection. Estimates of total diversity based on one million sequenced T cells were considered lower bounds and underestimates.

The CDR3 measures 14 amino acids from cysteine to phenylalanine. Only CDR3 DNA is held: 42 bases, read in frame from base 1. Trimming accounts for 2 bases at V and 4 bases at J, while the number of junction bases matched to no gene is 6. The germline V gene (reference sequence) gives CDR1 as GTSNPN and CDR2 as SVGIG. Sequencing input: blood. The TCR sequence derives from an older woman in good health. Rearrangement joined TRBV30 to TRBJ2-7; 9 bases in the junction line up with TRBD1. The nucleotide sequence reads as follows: TGTGCCTGGAGTTCGGGACAGGGCGTATACGAGCAGTACTTC. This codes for CAWSSGQGVYEQYF.